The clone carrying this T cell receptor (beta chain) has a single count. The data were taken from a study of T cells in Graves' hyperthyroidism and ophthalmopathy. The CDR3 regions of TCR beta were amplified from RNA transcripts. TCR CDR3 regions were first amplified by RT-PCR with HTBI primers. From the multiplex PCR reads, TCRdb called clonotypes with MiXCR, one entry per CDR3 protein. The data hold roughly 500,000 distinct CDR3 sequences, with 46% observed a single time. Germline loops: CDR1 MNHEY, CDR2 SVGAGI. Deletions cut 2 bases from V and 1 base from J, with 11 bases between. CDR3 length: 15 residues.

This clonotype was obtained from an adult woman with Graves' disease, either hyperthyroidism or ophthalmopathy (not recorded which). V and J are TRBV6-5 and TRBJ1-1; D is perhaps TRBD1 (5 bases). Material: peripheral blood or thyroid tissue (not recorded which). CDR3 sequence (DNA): TGTGCCAGCAGTTACGAGGGGCAGGGGAACACTGAAGCTTTCTTT. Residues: CASSYEGQGNTEAFF.